What follows is one T cell receptor (beta chain) and its context. Its matching antigen is unknown. Time point in this sample: blood 4 weeks post-SBRT, at nephrectomy. The sample's treatment: 15 Gy SBRT to primary tumor, nephrectomy 4 weeks later. The table came from immunoSEQ multiplex PCR; TCRdb's copy has only in-frame clones and leaves some out. The data hold approximately 86,000 clones, with around four fifths observed a single time. V lost 2 bases to trimming and J lost 7 bases, with 11 bases between them. Germline lookup yields CDR1 MNHEY and CDR2 SMNVEV (reference sequence). The CDR3 has 13 residues. This sample is drawn from a study of radiation and T cells in renal cell carcinoma. General study findings and limits: Top tumor clonotypes rose in blood 2 weeks post-radiation, then contracted. No pretreatment tumor biopsies were available for baseline clonotypes.

The J gene is TRBJ1-2, the V gene TRBV27, with D possibly TRBD1 on 5 matching bases. The receptor comes from a man aged 45 to 65 with renal cell carcinoma. The sample was blood, taken from a patient whose treatment included radiotherapy and nephrectomy. CDR3 protein: CASSLHGAGGYTF. CDR3 nucleotide sequence: TGTGCCAGCAGTTTACATGGGGCGGGTGGCTACACCTTC.